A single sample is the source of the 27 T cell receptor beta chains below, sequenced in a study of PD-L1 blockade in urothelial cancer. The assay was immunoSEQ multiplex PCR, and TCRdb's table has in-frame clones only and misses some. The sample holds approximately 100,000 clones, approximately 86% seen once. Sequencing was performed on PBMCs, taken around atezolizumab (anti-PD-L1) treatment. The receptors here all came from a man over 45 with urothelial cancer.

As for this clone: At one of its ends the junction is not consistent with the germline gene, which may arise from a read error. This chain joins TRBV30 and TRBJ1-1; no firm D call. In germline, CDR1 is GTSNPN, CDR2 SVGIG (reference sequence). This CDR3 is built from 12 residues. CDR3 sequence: CARSAWRTEAFF. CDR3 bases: TGTGCCCGGAGTGCATGGAGGACTGAAGCTTTCTTT.

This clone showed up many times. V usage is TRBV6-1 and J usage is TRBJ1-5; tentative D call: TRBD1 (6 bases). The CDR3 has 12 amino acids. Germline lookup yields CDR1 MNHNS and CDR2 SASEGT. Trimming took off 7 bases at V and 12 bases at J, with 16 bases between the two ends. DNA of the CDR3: TGTGCCAGCAAGGGGGAACCGCCTCACCAGCATTTT. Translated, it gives CASKGEPPHQHF.

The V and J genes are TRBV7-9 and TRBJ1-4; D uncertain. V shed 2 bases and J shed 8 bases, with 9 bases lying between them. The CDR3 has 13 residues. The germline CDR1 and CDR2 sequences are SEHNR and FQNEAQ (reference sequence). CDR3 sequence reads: CASSLSNGEKLFF. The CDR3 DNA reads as TGTGCCAGCAGCTTAAGTAATGGCGAAAAACTGTTTTTT.

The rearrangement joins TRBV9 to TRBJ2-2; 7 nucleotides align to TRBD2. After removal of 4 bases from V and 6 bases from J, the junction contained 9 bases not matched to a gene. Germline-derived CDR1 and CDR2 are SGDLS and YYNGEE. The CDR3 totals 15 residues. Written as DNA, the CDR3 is TGTGCCAGCAGCTTTAGCGGGCGCGGGGCCGGGGAGCTGTTTTTT. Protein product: CASSFSGRGAGELFF.

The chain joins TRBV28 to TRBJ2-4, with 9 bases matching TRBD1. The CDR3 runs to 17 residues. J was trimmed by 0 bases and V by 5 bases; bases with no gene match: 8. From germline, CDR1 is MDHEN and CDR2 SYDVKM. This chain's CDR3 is CASSPGGQGLAKNIQYF. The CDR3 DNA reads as TGTGCCAGCAGTCCCGGTGGACAGGGGCTAGCCAAAAACATTCAGTACTTC.

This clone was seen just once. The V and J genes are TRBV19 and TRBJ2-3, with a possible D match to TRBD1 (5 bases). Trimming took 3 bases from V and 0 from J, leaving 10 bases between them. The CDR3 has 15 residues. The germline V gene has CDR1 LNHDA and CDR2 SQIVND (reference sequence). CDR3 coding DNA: TGTGCCAGTAGTATTACGGCAGGGAGCACAGATACGCAGTATTTT. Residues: CASSITAGSTDTQYF.

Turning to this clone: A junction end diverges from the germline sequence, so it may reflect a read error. In nucleotides, the CDR3 is TGTGCGAGCAGGCTAAATAATTCACCCCTCCACTTT. Amino acids: CASRLNNSPLHF. J is TRBJ1-6 and V is TRBV5-6; D unclear. The CDR3 length is 12 residues. Germline loops: CDR1 SGHDT, CDR2 YYEEEE.

CDR3 amino acids: CASSVARGINYGYTF. The CDR3 nucleotides read TGCGCCAGCAGTGTGGCCAGGGGCATTAACTATGGCTACACCTTC. The gene calls are TRBV10-2 and TRBJ1-2; possible D gene TRBD1, 6 bases. Trimming cost V 4 bases and J 1 base, with 13 bases left between them. Germline CDR1 reads WSHSY; CDR2 reads SAAADI. The CDR3 is made up of 15 amino acids.

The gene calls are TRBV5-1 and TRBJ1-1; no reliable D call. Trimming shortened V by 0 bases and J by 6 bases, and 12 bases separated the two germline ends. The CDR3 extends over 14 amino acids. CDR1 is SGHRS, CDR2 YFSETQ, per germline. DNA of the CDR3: TGCGCCAGCAGCTTGGCACACGGGTTGGCTGAAGCTTTCTTT. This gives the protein CASSLAHGLAEAFF.

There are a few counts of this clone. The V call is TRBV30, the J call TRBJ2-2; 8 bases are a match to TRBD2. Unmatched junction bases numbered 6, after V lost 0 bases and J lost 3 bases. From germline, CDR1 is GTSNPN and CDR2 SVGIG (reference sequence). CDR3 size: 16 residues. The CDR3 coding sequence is TGTGCCTGGAGTGTACGGAGCGGGAGTCACACCGGGGAGCTGTTTTTT. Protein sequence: CAWSVRSGSHTGELFF.

This CDR3 reads CASSPGQGSYNEQFF. CDR3 nucleotide sequence: TGTGCCAGCAGTCCAGGACAGGGATCCTACAATGAGCAGTTCTTC. This sequence joins TRBV6-6 and TRBJ2-1; 8 positions agree with TRBD1. Germline V gives CDR1 MNHNY, CDR2 SVGAGI (reference sequence). The CDR3 covers 15 residues. The ends lost 5 bases at V and 1 base at J; junction bases unmatched: 4.

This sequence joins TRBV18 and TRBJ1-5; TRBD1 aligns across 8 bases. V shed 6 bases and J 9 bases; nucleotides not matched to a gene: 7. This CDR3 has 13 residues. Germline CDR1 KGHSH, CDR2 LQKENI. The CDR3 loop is CASSGQGGAPQHF. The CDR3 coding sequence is TGTGCCAGCTCCGGACAGGGAGGTGCGCCCCAGCATTTT.

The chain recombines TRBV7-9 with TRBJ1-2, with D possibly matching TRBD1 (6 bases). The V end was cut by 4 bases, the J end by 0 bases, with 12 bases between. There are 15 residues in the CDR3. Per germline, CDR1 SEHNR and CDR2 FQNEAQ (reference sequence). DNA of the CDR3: TGTGCCAGCAGCTCCCGGGACATGTCTAACTATGGCTACACCTTC. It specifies CASSSRDMSNYGYTF.

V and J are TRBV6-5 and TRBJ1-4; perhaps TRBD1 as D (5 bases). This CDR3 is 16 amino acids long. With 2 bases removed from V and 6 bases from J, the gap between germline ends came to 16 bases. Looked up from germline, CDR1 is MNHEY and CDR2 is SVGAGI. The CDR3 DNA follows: TGTGCCAGCAGTTACGTCCCCCCAGGGCACGATGAAAAACTGTTTTTT. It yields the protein CASSYVPPGHDEKLFF.

As DNA, the CDR3 is TGTGCCAGCAGCTTCTATCAGGGTCAAGAGACCCAGTACTTC. The encoded protein is CASSFYQGQETQYF. This chain links TRBV5-4 with TRBJ2-5, with D possibly matching TRBD1 (5 bases). Germline loops: CDR1 SGHNT, CDR2 YYREEE (reference sequence). Trimming took 2 bases from V and 2 from J, leaving 10 bases between them. The CDR3 covers 14 residues.

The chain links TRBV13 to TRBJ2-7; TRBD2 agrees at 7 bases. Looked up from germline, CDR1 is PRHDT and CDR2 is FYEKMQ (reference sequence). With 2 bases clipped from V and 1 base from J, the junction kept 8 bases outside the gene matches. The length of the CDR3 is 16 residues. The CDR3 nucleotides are TGTGCCAGCAGCTTATCATCTAGCGGTTATTCCTACGAGCAGTACTTC. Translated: CASSLSSSGYSYEQYF.

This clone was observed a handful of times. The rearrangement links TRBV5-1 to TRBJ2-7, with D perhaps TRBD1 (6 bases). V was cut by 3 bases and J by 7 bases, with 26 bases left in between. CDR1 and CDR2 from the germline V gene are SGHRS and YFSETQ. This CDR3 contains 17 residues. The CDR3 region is CASSSTTLSTGLGEQYF. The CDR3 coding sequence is TGCGCCAGCAGCTCCACCACCTTGTCAACAGGGCTGGGTGAGCAGTACTTC.

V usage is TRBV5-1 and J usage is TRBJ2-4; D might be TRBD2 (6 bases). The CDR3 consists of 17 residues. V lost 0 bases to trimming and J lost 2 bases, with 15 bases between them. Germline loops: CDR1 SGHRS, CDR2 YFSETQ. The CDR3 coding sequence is TGCGCCAGCAGCTTGGTTGCTGGCGGGACGTCCAAAAACATTCAGTACTTC. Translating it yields CASSLVAGGTSKNIQYF.

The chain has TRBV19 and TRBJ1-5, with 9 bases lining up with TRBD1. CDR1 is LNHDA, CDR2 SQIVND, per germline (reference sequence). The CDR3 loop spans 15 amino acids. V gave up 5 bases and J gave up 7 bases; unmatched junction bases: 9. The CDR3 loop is CASSPGTGYGQPQHF. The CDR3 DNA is TGTGCCAGTAGTCCGGGGACAGGGTATGGGCAGCCCCAGCATTTT.

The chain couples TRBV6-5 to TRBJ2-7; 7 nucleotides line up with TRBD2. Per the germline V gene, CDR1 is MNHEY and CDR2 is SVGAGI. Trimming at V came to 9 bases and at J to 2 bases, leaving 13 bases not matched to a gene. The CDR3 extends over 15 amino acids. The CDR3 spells CARRLGRDGPYEQYF. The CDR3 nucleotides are TGTGCCAGACGCCTAGGGAGGGACGGCCCCTACGAGCAGTACTTC.

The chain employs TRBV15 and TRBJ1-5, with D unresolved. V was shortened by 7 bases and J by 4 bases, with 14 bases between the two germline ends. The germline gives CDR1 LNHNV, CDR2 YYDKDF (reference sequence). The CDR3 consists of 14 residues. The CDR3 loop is CATTSGLGNQPQHF. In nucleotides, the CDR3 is TGTGCCACCACATCCGGACTGGGAAATCAGCCCCAGCATTTT.

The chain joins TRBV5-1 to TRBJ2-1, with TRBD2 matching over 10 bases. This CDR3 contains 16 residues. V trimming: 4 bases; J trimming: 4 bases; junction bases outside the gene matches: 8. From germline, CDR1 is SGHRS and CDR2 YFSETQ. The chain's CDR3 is CASSKASGSAYNEQFF. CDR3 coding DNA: TGCGCCAGCAGCAAAGCTAGCGGGAGTGCGTACAATGAGCAGTTCTTC.

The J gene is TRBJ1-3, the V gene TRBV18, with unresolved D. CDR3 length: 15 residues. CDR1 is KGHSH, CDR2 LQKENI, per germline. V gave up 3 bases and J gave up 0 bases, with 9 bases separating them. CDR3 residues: CASSPLASSGNTIYF. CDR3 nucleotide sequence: TGTGCCAGCTCACCCCTGGCCAGCTCTGGAAACACCATATATTTT.

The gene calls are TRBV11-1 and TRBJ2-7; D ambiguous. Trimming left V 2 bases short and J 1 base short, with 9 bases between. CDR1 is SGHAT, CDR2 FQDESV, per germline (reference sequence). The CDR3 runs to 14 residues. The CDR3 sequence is CASSLRPGSYEQYF. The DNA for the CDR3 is TGTGCCAGCAGCTTAAGGCCAGGTTCCTACGAGCAGTACTTC.

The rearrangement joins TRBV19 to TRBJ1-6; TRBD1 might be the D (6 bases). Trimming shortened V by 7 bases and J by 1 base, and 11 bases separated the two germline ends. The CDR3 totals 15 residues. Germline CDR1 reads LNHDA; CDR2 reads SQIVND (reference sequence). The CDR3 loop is CASKVTGSYNSPLHF. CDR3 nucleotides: TGTGCCAGTAAGGTTACAGGGTCCTATAATTCACCCCTCCACTTT.

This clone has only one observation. CDR3 coding DNA: TGTGCCAGCACCTTAGCGGGAGGGCAAGAGACCCAGTACTTC. Translation: CASTLAGGQETQYF. V and J are TRBV6-6 and TRBJ2-5; TRBD2 agrees at 11 bases. The CDR3 has 14 amino acids. The V gene's germline CDR1 is MNHNY and CDR2 SVGAGI (reference sequence). Trimming removed 7 bases from V and 2 bases from J; junction bases left unmatched: 3.

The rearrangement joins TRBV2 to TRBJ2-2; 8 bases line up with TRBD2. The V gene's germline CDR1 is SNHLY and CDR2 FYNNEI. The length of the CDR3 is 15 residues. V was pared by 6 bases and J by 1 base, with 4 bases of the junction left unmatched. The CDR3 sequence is CASSVTSENTGELFF. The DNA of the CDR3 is TGTGCCAGCAGCGTGACTAGCGAGAACACCGGGGAGCTGTTTTTT.